This T cell receptor beta chain was captured by sequencing in a study of cytomegalovirus exposure and HLA in healthy donors (dated by TCRdb to about 2017). Study-level background: The roughly 670 repertoires of the first cohort and the 110 or so validation repertoires were produced on the same platform, according to a later analysis. To predict cytomegalovirus infection status, the study brought together high-throughput TCR immunosequencing, statistical association of individual TCRs with disease status, and machine learning. In addition to the first cohort of 650 to 750 subjects, a separate validation cohort of over 90 different subjects was used. The study was designed to test whether signatures of past pathogen exposure could be identified by cataloging public T cell receptors. Study-wide findings and limitations: The study listed 150 to 200 TCR beta chains as associated with cytomegalovirus. Three of the identified cytomegalovirus-associated TCR beta chains were confirmed in vitro to be specific for cytomegalovirus antigens. Across donors, most TCR sequences were observed very rarely, whereas some public TCRs were present in many individuals. A later analysis had no HLA typing for the validation cohort, so co-occurrence there was scored across all 130 or so repertoires. According to the authors, the approach could potentially be generalized to other disease states and immunological phenotypes. Cytomegalovirus status was reported to be diagnosed by the classifier with high specificity and sensitivity in both the original and validation cohorts. A later analysis found that TCRs clustered in the first cohort also tended to co-occur in the 95 to 150 validation repertoires, with more than 90% of cluster scores above 0.

Preparation of the library involved the immunoSEQ multiplex PCR assay. On the study's bioinformatics: To diagnose cytomegalovirus status from the catalog of TCR beta chain sequences, a statistical classification framework was built. What TCRdb holds here is the immuneACCESS table cut down to in-frame rearrangements. Part of the clones is not present; checked against another copy, under half of the missing clones reflect an unresolved V gene, and the others are unexplained. The DNA gave D and trimming, while V, J and clone size come from that table. Here the sample has 150,000 or so clones; almost 85% occur a single time. The top ten clones comprise approximately 10% of the sample. This clone occurred once. No cognate antigen has been identified for it. It has no much larger one-base neighbor in the sample; base qualities were not kept. The donors were included in the validation cohort of approximately 120 subjects, a group kept apart from the approximately 700-subject first cohort.

Per the germline V gene, SGHDT is the CDR1 and YYEEEE is the CDR2. Compared with germline, V lacks 0 bases and J lacks 4 bases; bases without a gene match: 11. The CDR3, from cysteine to phenylalanine, totals 18 residues. CDR3 DNA is the only sequence kept; it has 54 bases, read in frame from the first base. The TCR was taken from a man aged 25-45 years in good health and CMV-seropositive. The V gene is TRBV5-6 and the J gene is TRBJ2-3; 10 middle bases align to TRBD2. The sequencing input was PBMCs. The sequenced DNA: TGTGCCAGCAGCTTGGCCGGGACTAGCGACACAAGATCAGATACGCAGTATTTT. Its protein product is CASSLAGTSDTRSDTQYF.